The clone carrying this T cell receptor beta chain was counted between two and nine times. Its antigen is as yet unknown. The source of the sample is a study of CD8+ T cells in alopecia areata. Points from the study as a whole: For lesional scalp, especially alopecia totalis/universalis, clonality was higher than in normal scalp. Against the mouse data, patients shared TCRs less clearly, possibly for HLA reasons.

Sequencing templates came from extracted RNA that was reverse transcribed into cDNA. Using immunoSEQ multiplex PCR, the repertoire was profiled, and TCRdb retains in-frame clones only, with some absent. The sample contains around 20,000 clones, roughly two thirds of which appear only once. CD4+ cells of roughly five patients were further sorted as CD25+CD127-. Peripheral blood and lesional scalp punch biopsies came from alopecia areata patients. Investigators sorted PBMCs to obtain both CD4+ and CD8+ T cells. This CDR3 region has 14 residues. Looked up from germline, CDR1 is SEHNR and CDR2 is FQNEAQ (reference sequence). Trimming stripped 5 bases from V and 8 bases from J, with 18 bases between.

The sample taken for sequencing was CD4+ Tregs sorted from blood. The sequence derives from a human donor with alopecia areata. The chain carries TRBV7-9 and TRBJ1-2; D uncertain. CDR3 region: CASSLLTQPGGYTF. CDR3 coding DNA: TGTGCCAGCAGCCTACTGACCCAACCTGGGGGCTACACCTTC.